Presented here are 20 T cell receptor beta chains from one specimen sequenced in a study of shared clonotypes between healthy human individuals. The naive CD8 population came from CD45RO-negative cells selected for CCR7, without terminally differentiated effector memory CD45RA+ cells. Libraries were prepared by immunoSEQ multiplex PCR; TCRdb keeps only in-frame clonotypes and omits some of them. The table has hundreds of thousands of clones, approximately 97% seen once. The sequenced sample consisted of naive CD8+ T cells sorted from blood. The receptor source for this set is a man under 40 in good health.

This clone was counted once. Other DNA sequences within the sample encode an identical CDR3. The chain joins TRBV27 to TRBJ2-7; 7 positions agree with TRBD2. The germline V gene encodes CDR1 MNHEY and CDR2 SMNVEV (reference sequence). CDR3 length equals 13 residues. V shed 6 bases, J shed 4 bases, and the junction held 6 bases outside the gene matches. CDR3 sequence (DNA): TGTGCCAGCAGCGTTAGCGGGTCTTACGAGCAGTACTTC. This sequence encodes CASSVSGSYEQYF.

V is TRBV6-1 and J is TRBJ1-3; 10 nucleotides agree with TRBD1. Losses at the gene ends were 4 bases for V and 0 bases for J; bases not matched to a gene: 9. This CDR3 is built from 18 residues. The germline V gene encodes CDR1 MNHNS and CDR2 SASEGT. The CDR3 DNA is TGTGCCAGCAGTGCCGGGACAGGGGCCTTAAACTCTGGAAACACCATATATTTT. Its protein product is CASSAGTGALNSGNTIYF.

The chain uses TRBV27 and TRBJ2-1; D is possibly TRBD1 (5 bases). CDR1 MNHEY and CDR2 SMNVEV come from the germline V gene (reference sequence). V dropped 2 bases and J dropped 8 bases, with 13 bases sitting between them. The CDR3 extends over 14 amino acids. The DNA of the CDR3 is TGTGCCAGCAGTTTAGCGGCAGGGATGTATGAGCAGTTCTTC. As protein: CASSLAAGMYEQFF.

The V and J genes are TRBV4-1 and TRBJ1-2; perhaps TRBD1 as D (5 bases). This CDR3 region has 15 residues. V lost 0 bases, J lost 6 bases, and 14 bases lay in between. Looked up from germline, CDR1 is MGHRA and CDR2 is YSYEKL. For the CDR3, the DNA is TGCGCCAGCAGCCAAGATGCGGGGGGATGGAATGGCTACACCTTC. As protein: CASSQDAGGWNGYTF.

The J gene is TRBJ2-7, the V gene TRBV9, with D possibly matching TRBD1 (5 bases). The V and J ends lost 4 bases and 7 bases respectively, with 24 bases between them. The length of the CDR3 is 16 residues. Germline V CDR1 and CDR2: SGDLS, YYNGEE. The CDR3 region is CASSLSSGLPTGEQYF. DNA of the CDR3: TGTGCCAGCAGCCTCTCGTCAGGGCTACCTACTGGGGAGCAGTACTTC.

Regarding this clone: This sample also contains other DNA sequences that code for the same CDR3. The chain has TRBV28 and TRBJ2-7; D gene uncertain. Per the germline V gene, CDR1 is MDHEN and CDR2 is SYDVKM. The CDR3 totals 11 residues. V was clipped by 3 bases and J by 0 bases, with 0 bases between them. Here the CDR3 DNA reads TGTGCCAGCAGTTTCTCCTACGAGCAGTACTTC. It specifies CASSFSYEQYF.

J is TRBJ2-7 and V is TRBV7-9; a weak D match, TRBD2 (5 bases). This CDR3 has 15 residues. V was clipped by 8 bases and J by 0 bases, with 17 bases between them. Germline V CDR1 and CDR2: SEHNR, FQNEAQ (reference sequence). CDR3 loop: CASGLPGRGSYEQYF. As DNA, the CDR3 is TGTGCCAGCGGACTTCCGGGTCGGGGCTCCTACGAGCAGTACTTC. Full variable domain (remainder filled in from reference TRBV7-9 and TRBJ2-7): DTGVSQNPRHKITKRGQNVTFRCDPISEHNRLYWYRQTLGQGPEFLTYFQNEAQLEKSRLLSDRFSAERPKGSFSTLEIQRTEQGDSAMYLCASGLPGRGSYEQYFGPGTRLTVT.

The chain joins TRBV13 to TRBJ2-7; 7 bases are shared with TRBD2. The CDR3 is 14 amino acids. Germline trimming cut 5 bases from V and 3 bases from J; bases unmatched to any gene: 7. Per the germline V gene, CDR1 is PRHDT and CDR2 is FYEKMQ (reference sequence). CDR3 bases: TGTGCCAGCAGCCCAAGCGGGAACTACTACGAGCAGTACTTC. Protein: CASSPSGNYYEQYF. The entire variable domain, with the rest obtained from reference TRBV13 and TRBJ2-7, is as follows: AAGVIQSPRHLIKEKRETATLKCYPIPRHDTVYWYQQGPGQDPQFLISFYEKMQSDKGSIPDRFSAQQFSDYHSELNMSSLELGDSALYFCASSPSGNYYEQYFGPGTRLTVT.

This sequence joins TRBV5-1 and TRBJ1-2; 9 positions match TRBD1. There are 14 residues in the CDR3. Germline V gene data show CDR1 as SGHRS and CDR2 as YFSETQ. Trimming removed 2 bases from V and 6 bases from J; junction bases left unmatched: 5. CDR3 DNA: TGCGCCAGCAGCTTAAGACAGGGGGAGGATGGCTACACCTTC. It translates to CASSLRQGEDGYTF. Variable domain in full (rest from reference TRBV5-1 and TRBJ1-2): KAGVTQTPRYLIKTRGQQVTLSCSPISGHRSVSWYQQTPGQGLQFLFEYFSETQRNKGNFPGRFSGRQFSNSRSEMNVSTLELGDSALYLCASSLRQGEDGYTFGSGTRLTVV.

The gene calls are TRBV25-1 and TRBJ1-2; 7 nucleotides line up with TRBD1. Germline CDR1 and CDR2: MGHDK and SYGVNS. The CDR3 loop spans 14 amino acids. V lost 4 bases, J lost 2 bases, and 4 bases stayed unmatched. The chain's CDR3 is CASSGKGQNYGYTF. CDR3 DNA sequence: TGTGCCAGCAGTGGAAAGGGACAGAACTATGGCTACACCTTC.

This chain uses TRBV29-1 with TRBJ1-1; 9 positions match TRBD1. Germline trimming cut 8 bases from V and 11 bases from J; bases unmatched to any gene: 6. Germline V gene data show CDR1 as SQVTM and CDR2 as ANQGSEA. The CDR3 is made up of 10 amino acids. The CDR3 sequence: CSTGTGYAFF. For the CDR3, the DNA is TGCAGCACCGGGACAGGGTATGCTTTCTTT.

This sequence joins TRBV7-9 and TRBJ2-7; the match to TRBD2 covers 10 bases. This CDR3 spans 16 amino acids. Germline V lookup: CDR1 SEHNR, CDR2 FQNEAQ (reference sequence). Germline trimming cut 3 bases from V and 4 bases from J; bases unmatched to any gene: 9. The chain's CDR3 is CASSFNPGLADYEQYF. The CDR3 DNA sequence: TGTGCCAGCAGCTTCAACCCCGGACTAGCGGATTACGAGCAGTACTTC.

The rearrangement uses TRBV7-9 and TRBJ2-1, with D possibly being TRBD2 (6 bases). The CDR3 runs to 18 residues. The V and J ends lost 1 base and 6 bases respectively, with 22 bases between them. Germline V lookup: CDR1 SEHNR, CDR2 FQNEAQ (reference sequence). The CDR3 protein is CASSLGVGRLGFSNEQFF. In DNA form, the CDR3 reads TGTGCCAGCAGCTTAGGAGTTGGGAGGCTAGGGTTTAGCAATGAGCAGTTCTTC.

As for this clone: In the same sample, other DNA sequences code for this CDR3. The chain couples TRBV11-2 to TRBJ2-7; D not certain. V was shortened by 0 bases and J by 0 bases, with 3 bases between the two germline ends. The CDR3 has 13 amino acids. CDR1 and CDR2 from the germline V gene are SGHAT and FQNNGV. The CDR3 sequence: CASSLEASYEQYF. For the CDR3, the DNA is TGTGCCAGCAGCTTAGAAGCCTCCTACGAGCAGTACTTC. Combining the CDR3 with reference TRBV11-2 and TRBJ2-7 gives the whole variable domain EAGVAQSPRYKIIEKRQSVAFWCNPISGHATLYWYQQILGQGPKLLIQFQNNGVVDDSQLPKDRFSAERLKGVDSTLKIQPAKLEDSAVYLCASSLEASYEQYFGPGTRLTVT.

V gene TRBV19 combines with J gene TRBJ2-1; 9 bases line up with TRBD2. Losses at the gene ends were 6 bases for V and 4 bases for J; bases not matched to a gene: 7. The CDR3 is made up of 15 amino acids. CDR1 is LNHDA and CDR2 is SQIVND in the germline V gene (reference sequence). Written as DNA, the CDR3 is TGTGCCAGTAGCGTAATAGCGGGAGAATACAATGAGCAGTTCTTC. It encodes CASSVIAGEYNEQFF.

The rearrangement links TRBV5-1 to TRBJ2-7; TRBD2 aligns across 8 bases. V lost 0 bases and J lost 3; bases outside the gene matches: 2. Germline CDR1 is SGHRS and CDR2 is YFSETQ. This CDR3 has 14 residues. The CDR3 DNA is TGCGCCAGCAGCTTGGCACTAGCGGTCTACGAGCAGTACTTC. Its translation: CASSLALAVYEQYF.

This chain uses TRBV5-6 with TRBJ2-1; a possible D gene is TRBD2 (5 bases). In germline, CDR1 is SGHDT, CDR2 YYEEEE. There are 17 residues in the CDR3. Trimming took 0 bases from V and 3 from J, leaving 16 bases between them. For the CDR3, the DNA is TGTGCCAGCAGCTTGGAAGTAACTGCAGGAGGCTACAATGAGCAGTTCTTC. Its translation: CASSLEVTAGGYNEQFF.

The chain uses TRBV4-1 and TRBJ1-1; tentatively, D is TRBD1 (5 bases). Germline V gene lookup returns CDR1 MGHRA and CDR2 YSYEKL. Trimming left V 1 base short and J 6 bases short, with 12 bases between. The CDR3 has 14 amino acids. The CDR3 bases are TGCGCCAGCAGCCAAGCCCTATTGGGGGCTGAAGCTTTCTTT. This translates into CASSQALLGAEAFF.

The rearrangement links TRBV7-8 to TRBJ2-7, with TRBD2 matching 9 bases. Germline V CDR1 and CDR2: SGHVS, FQNEAQ. The V and J ends lost 5 bases and 1 base, in that order; junction bases with no gene match: 6. The length of the CDR3 is 15 residues. Here the CDR3 DNA reads TGTGCCAGCAGCCAGGGGCTAGCGGGGTCCTACGAGCAGTACTTC. Translated, it gives CASSQGLAGSYEQYF.

The count of this clone is one. This chain links TRBV9 with TRBJ2-3; D uncertain. Germline CDR1 SGDLS, CDR2 YYNGEE. CDR3 length: 12 residues. V was pared by 1 base and J by 4 bases, with 4 bases between. The CDR3 region has the DNA TGTGCCAGCAGCGTAACGTCAGATACGCAGTATTTT. This encodes CASSVTSDTQYF. The entire variable domain, with the rest obtained from reference TRBV9 and TRBJ2-3, is as follows: DSGVTQTPKHLITATGQRVTLRCSPRSGDLSVYWYQQSLDQGLQFLIQYYNGEERAKGNILERFSAQQFPDLHSELNLSSLELGDSALYFCASSVTSDTQYFGPGTRLTVL.